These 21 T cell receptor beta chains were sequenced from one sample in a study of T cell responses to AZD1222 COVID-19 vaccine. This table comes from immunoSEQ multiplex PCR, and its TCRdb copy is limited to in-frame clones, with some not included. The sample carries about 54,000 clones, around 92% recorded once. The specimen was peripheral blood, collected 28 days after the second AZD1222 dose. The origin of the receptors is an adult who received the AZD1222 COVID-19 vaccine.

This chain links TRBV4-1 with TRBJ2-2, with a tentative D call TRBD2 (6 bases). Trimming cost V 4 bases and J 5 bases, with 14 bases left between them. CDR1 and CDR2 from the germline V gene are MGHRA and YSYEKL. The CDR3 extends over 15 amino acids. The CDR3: CASSPRGAGTGELFF. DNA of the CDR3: TGCGCCAGCAGCCCTCGGGGCGCGGGGACCGGGGAGCTGTTTTTT.

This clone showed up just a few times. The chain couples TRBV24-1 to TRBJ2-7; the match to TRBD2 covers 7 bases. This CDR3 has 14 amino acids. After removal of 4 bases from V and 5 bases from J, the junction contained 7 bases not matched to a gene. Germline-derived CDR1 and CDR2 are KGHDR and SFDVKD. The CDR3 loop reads CATSEAGAIHEQYF. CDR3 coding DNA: TGTGCCACCAGTGAGGCGGGAGCGATACACGAGCAGTACTTC.

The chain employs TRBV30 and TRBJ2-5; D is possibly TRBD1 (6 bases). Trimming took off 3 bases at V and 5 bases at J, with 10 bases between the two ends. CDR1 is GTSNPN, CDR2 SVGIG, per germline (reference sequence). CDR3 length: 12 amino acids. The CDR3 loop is CAWSRGQETQYF. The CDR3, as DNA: TGTGCCTGGAGCAGGGGTCAGGAGACCCAGTACTTC.

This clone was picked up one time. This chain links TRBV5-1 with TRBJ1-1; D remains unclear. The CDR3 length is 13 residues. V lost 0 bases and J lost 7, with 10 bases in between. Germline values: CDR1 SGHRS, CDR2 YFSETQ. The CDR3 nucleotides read TGCGCCAGCAGCTTGGAGCTAAAGGGTGAAGCTTTCTTT. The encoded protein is CASSLELKGEAFF.

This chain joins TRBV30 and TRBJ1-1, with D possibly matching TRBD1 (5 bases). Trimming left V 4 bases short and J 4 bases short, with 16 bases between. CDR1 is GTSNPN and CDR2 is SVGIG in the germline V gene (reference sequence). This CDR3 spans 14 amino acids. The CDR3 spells CAWTRGVLGTEAFF. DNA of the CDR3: TGTGCCTGGACCCGAGGGGTTCTTGGCACTGAAGCTTTCTTT. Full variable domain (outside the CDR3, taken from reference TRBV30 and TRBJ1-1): SQTIHQWPATLVQPVGSPLSLECTVEGTSNPNLYWYRQAAGRGLQLLFYSVGIGQISSEVPQNLSASRPQDRQFILSSKKLLLSDSGFYLCAWTRGVLGTEAFFGQGTRLTVV.

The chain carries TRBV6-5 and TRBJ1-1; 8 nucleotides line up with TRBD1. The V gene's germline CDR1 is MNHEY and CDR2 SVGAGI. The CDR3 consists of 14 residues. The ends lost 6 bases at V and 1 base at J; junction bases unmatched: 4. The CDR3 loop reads CASSPGTGNTEAFF. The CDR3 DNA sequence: TGTGCCAGCAGCCCCGGGACAGGGAACACTGAAGCTTTCTTT.

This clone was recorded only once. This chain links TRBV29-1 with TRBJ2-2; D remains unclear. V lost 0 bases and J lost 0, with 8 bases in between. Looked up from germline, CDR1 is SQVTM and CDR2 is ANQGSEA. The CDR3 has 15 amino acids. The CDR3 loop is CSVEDRKTNTGELFF. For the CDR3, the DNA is TGCAGCGTTGAAGATCGGAAGACGAACACCGGGGAGCTGTTTTTT.

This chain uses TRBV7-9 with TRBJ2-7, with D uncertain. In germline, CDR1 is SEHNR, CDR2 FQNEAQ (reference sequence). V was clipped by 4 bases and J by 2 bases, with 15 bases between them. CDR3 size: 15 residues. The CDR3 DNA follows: TGTGCCAGCAGCTCCCCTTTCGATTTCACCTACGAGCAGTACTTC. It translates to CASSSPFDFTYEQYF.

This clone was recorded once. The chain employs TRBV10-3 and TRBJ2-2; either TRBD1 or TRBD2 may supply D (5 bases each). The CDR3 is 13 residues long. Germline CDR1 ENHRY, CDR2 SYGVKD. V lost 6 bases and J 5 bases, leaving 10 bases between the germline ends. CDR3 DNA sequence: TGTGCCATCAGGGAAGGGGAGACCGGGGAGCTGTTTTTT. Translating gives CAIREGETGELFF.

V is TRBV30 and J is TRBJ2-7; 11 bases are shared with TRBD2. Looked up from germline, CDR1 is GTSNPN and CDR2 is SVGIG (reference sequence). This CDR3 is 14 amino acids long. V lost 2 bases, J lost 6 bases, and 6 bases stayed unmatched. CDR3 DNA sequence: TGTGCCTGGAGTCCGGGACTAGCGGAGGCCGAGCAGTACTTC. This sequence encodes CAWSPGLAEAEQYF. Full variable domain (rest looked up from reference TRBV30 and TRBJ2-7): SQTIHQWPATLVQPVGSPLSLECTVEGTSNPNLYWYRQAAGRGLQLLFYSVGIGQISSEVPQNLSASRPQDRQFILSSKKLLLSDSGFYLCAWSPGLAEAEQYFGPGTRLTVT.

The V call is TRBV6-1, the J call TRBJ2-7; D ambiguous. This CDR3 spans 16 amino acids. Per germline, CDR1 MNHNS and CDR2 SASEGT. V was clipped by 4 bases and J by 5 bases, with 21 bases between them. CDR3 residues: CASSGQTPNLRHEQYF. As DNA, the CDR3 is TGTGCCAGCAGTGGCCAAACCCCTAACCTCCGCCACGAGCAGTACTTC.

This chain's CDR3 is CASSLEDPVGTEAFF. The DNA for the CDR3 is TGTGCCAGCAGTTTAGAGGACCCGGTCGGCACTGAAGCTTTCTTT. The chain carries TRBV28 and TRBJ1-1; no clear D gene. There are 15 residues in the CDR3. The ends were cut back, 2 bases at V and 4 bases at J, with 14 bases in the middle. Germline CDR1 and CDR2: MDHEN and SYDVKM.

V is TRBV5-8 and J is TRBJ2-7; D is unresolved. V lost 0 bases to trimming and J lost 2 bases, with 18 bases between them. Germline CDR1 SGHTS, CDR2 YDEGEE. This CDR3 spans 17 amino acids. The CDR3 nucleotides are TGTGCCAGCAGCTTGGGTCGTTTATGGATCCCTACCTACGAGCAGTACTTC. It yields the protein CASSLGRLWIPTYEQYF.

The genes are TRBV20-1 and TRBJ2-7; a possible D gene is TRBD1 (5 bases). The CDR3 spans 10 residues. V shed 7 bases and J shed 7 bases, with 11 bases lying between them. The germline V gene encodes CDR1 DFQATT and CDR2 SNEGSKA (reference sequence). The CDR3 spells CSVGVMEQYF. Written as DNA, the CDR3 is TGCAGTGTAGGGGTTATGGAGCAGTACTTC.

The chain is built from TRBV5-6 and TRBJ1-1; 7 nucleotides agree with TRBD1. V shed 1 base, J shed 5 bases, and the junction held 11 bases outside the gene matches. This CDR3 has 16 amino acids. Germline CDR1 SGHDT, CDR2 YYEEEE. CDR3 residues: CASSLQQTGPRTEAFF. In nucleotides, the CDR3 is TGTGCCAGCAGCTTGCAACAGACAGGGCCTAGGACTGAAGCTTTCTTT.

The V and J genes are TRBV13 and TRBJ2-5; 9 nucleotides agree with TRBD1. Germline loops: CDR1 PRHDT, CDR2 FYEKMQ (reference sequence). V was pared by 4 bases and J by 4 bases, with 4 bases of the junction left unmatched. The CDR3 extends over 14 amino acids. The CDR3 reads CASSSNRGRETQYF. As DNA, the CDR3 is TGTGCCAGCAGCTCGAACAGGGGGCGAGAGACCCAGTACTTC.

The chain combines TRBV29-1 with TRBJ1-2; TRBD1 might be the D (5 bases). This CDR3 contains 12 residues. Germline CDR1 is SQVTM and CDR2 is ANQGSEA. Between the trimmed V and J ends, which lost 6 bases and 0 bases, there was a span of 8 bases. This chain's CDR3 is CSVPGANYGYTF. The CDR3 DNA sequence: TGCAGCGTCCCGGGGGCTAACTATGGCTACACCTTC.

Here the CDR3 reads CASRTGLASSYEQYF. The CDR3, as DNA: TGTGCCAGCAGGACCGGACTAGCGAGCTCCTACGAGCAGTACTTC. The J gene is TRBJ2-7, the V gene TRBV2, with 9 nucleotides matching TRBD2. CDR3 size: 15 residues. Germline CDR1 SNHLY, CDR2 FYNNEI. J lost 0 bases, V lost 6 bases, and 6 bases had no gene match.

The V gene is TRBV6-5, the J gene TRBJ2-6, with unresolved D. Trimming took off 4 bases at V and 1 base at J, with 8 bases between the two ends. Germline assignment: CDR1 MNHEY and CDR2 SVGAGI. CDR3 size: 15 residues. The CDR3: CASSFTRSGANVLTF. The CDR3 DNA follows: TGTGCCAGCAGTTTCACACGGTCTGGGGCCAACGTCCTGACTTTC.

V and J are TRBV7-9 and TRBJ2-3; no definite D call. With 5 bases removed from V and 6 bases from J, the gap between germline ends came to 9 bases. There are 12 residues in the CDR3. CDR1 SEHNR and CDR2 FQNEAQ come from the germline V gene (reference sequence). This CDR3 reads CASSLGLDTQYF. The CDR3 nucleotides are TGTGCCAGCAGCCTCGGTCTCGATACGCAGTATTTT.

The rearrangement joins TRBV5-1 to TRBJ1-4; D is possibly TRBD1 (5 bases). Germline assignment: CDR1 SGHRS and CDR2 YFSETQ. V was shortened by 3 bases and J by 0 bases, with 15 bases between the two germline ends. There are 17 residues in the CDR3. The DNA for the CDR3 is TGCGCCAGCAGCTACCTCGGCAGGGAAACAACTAATGAAAAACTGTTTTTT. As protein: CASSYLGRETTNEKLFF.